These 2 T cell receptor beta chains were sequenced from one sample in a study of T cells in Graves' hyperthyroidism and ophthalmopathy. RNA transcripts gave rise to amplified TCR beta CDR3 regions. The HTBI primer set was used in a first-round RT-PCR of the TCR CDR3. MiXCR, applied by TCRdb to the multiplex PCR reads, yields one record per CDR3 protein. The sample has 480,000 or so distinct CDR3 sequences; over 35% are singletons. Sequencing was done on a sample of peripheral blood or thyroid tissue (not recorded which). Source of these receptors: an adult woman with Graves' disease, either hyperthyroidism or ophthalmopathy (not recorded which).

The chain links TRBV7-9 to TRBJ1-2, with D tentatively TRBD1 (6 bases). The length of the CDR3 is 14 residues. Germline lookup yields CDR1 SEHNR and CDR2 FQNEAQ (reference sequence). V lost 6 bases and J lost 1, with 12 bases in between. DNA of the CDR3: TGTGCCAGCAGGGGGGGGCAGAATAACTATGGCTACACCTTC. Translating gives CASRGGQNNYGYTF.

This clonotype has at least ten counts. The V and J genes are TRBV7-3 and TRBJ1-3; no definite D call. V was clipped by 1 base and J by 4 bases, with 5 bases between them. The CDR3 covers 13 residues. Per the germline V gene, CDR1 is SGHTA and CDR2 is FQGTGA. The CDR3 spells CASSLMGGNTIYF. Here the CDR3 DNA reads TGTGCCAGCAGCTTAATGGGCGGAAACACCATATATTTT.